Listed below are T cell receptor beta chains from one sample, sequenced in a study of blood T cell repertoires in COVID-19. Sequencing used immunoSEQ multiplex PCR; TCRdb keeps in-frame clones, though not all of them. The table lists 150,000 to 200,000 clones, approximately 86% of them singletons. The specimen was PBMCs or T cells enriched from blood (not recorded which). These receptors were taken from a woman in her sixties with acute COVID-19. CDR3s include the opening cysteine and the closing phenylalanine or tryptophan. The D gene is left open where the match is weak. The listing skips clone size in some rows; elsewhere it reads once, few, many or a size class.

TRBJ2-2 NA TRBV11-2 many CASSSQGPPNTGELFF TGTGCCAGCAGCTCGCAGGGGCCACCGAACACCGGGGAGCTGTTTTTT
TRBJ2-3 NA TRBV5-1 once CASSFGLRRGGTTDTQYF TGCGCCAGCAGCTTTGGACTCCGAAGGGGGGGGACCACAGATACGCAGTATTTT
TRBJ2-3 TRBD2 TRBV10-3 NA CAISDSGGPVDTQYF TGTGCCATCAGTGATTCGGGAGGGCCGGTAGATACGCAGTATTTT
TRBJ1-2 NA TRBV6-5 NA CASSKTGSYGYTF TGTGCCAGCAGTAAAACAGGGAGCTATGGCTACACCTTC
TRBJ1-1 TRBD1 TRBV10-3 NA CATTDRVNTEAFF TGTGCCACAACCGACAGGGTGAACACTGAAGCTTTCTTT
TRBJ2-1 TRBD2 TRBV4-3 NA CASSQDLGTSYNEQFF TGCGCCAGCAGCCAGGACCTCGGGACTAGTTACAATGAGCAGTTCTTC
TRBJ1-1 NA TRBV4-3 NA CASSQKAGFGAFF TGCGCCAGCAGCCAAAAGGCAGGGTTCGGAGCTTTCTTT
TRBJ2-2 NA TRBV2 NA CASSVGTGELFF TGTGCCAGCAGTGTCGGGACCGGGGAGCTGTTTTTT
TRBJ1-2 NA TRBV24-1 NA CATSTTDYGYTF TGTGCCACCAGTACGACTGATTATGGCTACACCTTC
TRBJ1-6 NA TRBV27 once CASSLQARNSPLHF TGTGCCAGCAGTTTACAAGCTCGTAATTCACCCCTCCACTTT
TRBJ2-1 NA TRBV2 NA CASSLGADEQFF TGTGCCAGCTCCTTAGGGGCCGATGAGCAGTTCTTC
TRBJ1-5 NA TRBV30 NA CAWRGLAGGNQPQHF TGTGCCTGGAGAGGTTTAGCGGGTGGCAATCAGCCCCAGCATTTT
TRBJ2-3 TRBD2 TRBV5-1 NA CASSPGGGDTQYF TGCGCCAGCAGCCCGGGCGGGGGGGATACGCAGTATTTT
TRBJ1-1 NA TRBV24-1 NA CATRGQGTEAFF TGTGCCACCCGCGGCCAGGGAACTGAAGCTTTCTTT
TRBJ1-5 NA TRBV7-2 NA CASSLLEQPQHF TGTGCCAGCAGCTTACTTGAGCAGCCCCAGCATTTT
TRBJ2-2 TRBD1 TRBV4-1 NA CASSRGQGRGTGELFF TGCGCCAGCAGCCGGGGACAGGGACGGGGCACCGGGGAGCTGTTTTTT
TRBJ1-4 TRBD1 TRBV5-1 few CASSSDRGNEKLFF TGCGCCAGCAGCTCCGACAGGGGGAATGAAAAACTGTTTTTT
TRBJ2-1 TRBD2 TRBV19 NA CASSAGTSGSSYNEQFF TGTGCCAGTAGTGCTGGGACTAGCGGGAGCTCCTACAATGAGCAGTTCTTC
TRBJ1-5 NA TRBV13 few CASSPHLGGGPSNQPQHF TGTGCCAGCAGCCCCCACTTGGGAGGGGGTCCGAGCAATCAGCCCCAGCATTTT
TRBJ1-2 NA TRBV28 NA CASTRLEGLGYGYTF TGTGCCAGCACCAGGCTGGAGGGGCTTGGCTATGGCTACACCTTC
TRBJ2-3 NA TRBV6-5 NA CASNPGQSTDTQYF TGTGCCAGCAATCCAGGACAGTCCACAGATACGCAGTATTTT
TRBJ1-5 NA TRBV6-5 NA CASSYSRLANQPQHF TGTGCCAGCAGTTACAGCAGGCTGGCCAATCAGCCCCAGCATTTT
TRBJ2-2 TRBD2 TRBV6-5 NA CASVSSGGNTGELFF TGTGCCAGTGTCTCTAGCGGGGGGAACACCGGGGAGCTGTTTTTT
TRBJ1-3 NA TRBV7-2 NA CASSHRLASSGNTIYF TGTGCCAGCAGCCACCGATTGGCCAGCTCTGGAAACACCATATATTTT
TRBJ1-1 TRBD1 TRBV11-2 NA CASSAGTGANTEAFF TGTGCCAGCAGCGCCGGGACAGGGGCTAACACTGAAGCTTTCTTT
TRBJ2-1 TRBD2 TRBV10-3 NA CAISASSGRVDEQFF TGTGCCATCAGTGCCTCTAGCGGGAGGGTGGATGAGCAGTTCTTC
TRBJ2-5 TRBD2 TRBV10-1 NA CASSEPSSGRETQYF TGCGCCAGCAGTGAACCATCATCCGGGAGGGAGACCCAGTACTTC
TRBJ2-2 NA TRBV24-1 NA CATSDLVNRAGELFF TGTGCCACCAGTGATCTCGTCAATCGGGCCGGGGAGCTGTTTTTT
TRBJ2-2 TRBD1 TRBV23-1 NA CASSSRTGRSGELFF TGCGCCAGCAGTTCCAGGACAGGGCGGAGCGGGGAGCTGTTTTTT
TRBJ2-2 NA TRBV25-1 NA CASSEWEQDGELFF TGTGCCAGCAGTGAATGGGAGCAGGACGGGGAGCTGTTTTTT
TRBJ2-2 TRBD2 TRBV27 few CATGIAGEGTGELFF TGTGCCACCGGGATAGCGGGGGAGGGTACCGGGGAGCTGTTTTTT
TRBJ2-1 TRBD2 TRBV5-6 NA CASSSMTSGRLYNEQFF TGTGCCAGCAGCTCGATGACTAGCGGGAGGCTATACAATGAGCAGTTCTTC
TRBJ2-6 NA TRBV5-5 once CASLAYSGANVLTF TGTGCCAGCTTAGCCTACTCTGGGGCCAACGTCCTGACTTTC
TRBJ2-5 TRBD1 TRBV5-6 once CASSDRGQETQYF TGTGCCAGCAGCGACAGGGGTCAAGAGACCCAGTACTTC
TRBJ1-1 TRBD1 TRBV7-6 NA CASSTGGGGTEAFF TGTGCCAGCAGCACAGGGGGCGGCGGCACTGAAGCTTTCTTT
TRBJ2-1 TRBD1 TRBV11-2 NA CASSLDTGVNEQFF TGTGCCAGCAGCTTGGATACAGGGGTCAATGAGCAGTTCTTC